What follows is one T cell receptor beta chain and its context. The antigen remains unidentified. The data derive from a study of graft-versus-host responses after intestinal transplantation. About the study: The study gave all recipients anti-thymocyte globulin induction, then tacrolimus and steroids for approximately three years. Study results and limitations: Association was observed between peak circulating GvH clone levels and early post-transplant HvG declines. Allografts of patients with graft-donor T cell macrochimerism showed high graft-versus-host to host-versus-graft clone ratios.

Germline CDR1 and CDR2: MNHEY and SVGAGI. The CDR3 totals 12 residues. The ends were cut back, 7 bases at V and 1 base at J, with 6 bases in the middle. Only in-frame clones appear in the TCRdb table, and some are missing; sequencing was by immunoSEQ multiplex PCR. The sample includes about 25,000 clones, around 94% of them seen just once. Sequences were derived from PBMCs, sampled 30 days after intestinal transplant. The genes are TRBV6-5 and TRBJ2-3; no reliable D call. This receptor was obtained from a human patient who received an intestinal transplant, so some T cells may come from the graft donor. The DNA for the CDR3 is TGTGCCAGCAAGAGCCGCACAGATACGCAGTATTTT. Translated, it gives CASKSRTDTQYF.